This T cell receptor (beta chain) derives from a study of blood T cell repertoires in COVID-19. About the research overall: Italy, Spain and the United States were the sources of the convalescent and acute COVID-19 samples. Sample material is recorded as cDNA or gDNA derived from T cells, B-cell-depleted T cells, or PBMCs.

As regards this clone: An end of the junction does not agree with germline; a read error may underlie this.

As handled by the study authors: Amplification with reference gene primers provided the estimates of nucleated cell counts. The assay was immunoSEQ multiplex PCR, and TCRdb's table has in-frame clones only and misses some. V and J calls and clone size follow that table, whereas D and trimming were derived from the DNA. The sample holds more than 250,000 clones, around 86% seen once. CDR1 and CDR2 from the germline V gene are SNHLY and FYNNEI. This CDR3 spans 12 amino acids. Source material: peripheral blood. The chain links TRBV2 to TRBJ2-1, with 7 bases aligning to TRBD2. This clonotype was obtained from a woman between 25 and 40 years old who had recovered from COVID-19. In nucleotides, the CDR3 is TGTGCCAGCAGTGGGGACTACCATGAGCAGTTCTTC. Protein sequence: CASSGDYHEQFF.